Listed here are 3 T cell receptor beta chains from one sample, sequenced in a study of Graves' ophthalmopathy and Graves' hyperthyroidism. Amplification of TCR beta CDR3 regions used RNA transcripts. Investigators did first-round RT-PCR with HTBI primers, then second-round multiplex PCR. TCRdb re-analysed the multiplex PCR reads in MiXCR, keeping a single row per CDR3 protein. The sample contains 350,000 to 450,000 distinct CDR3 sequences, more than 20% of which appear only once. Input material: peripheral blood. The receptors derive from a woman between 18 and 30 years old with stable Graves' hyperthyroidism.

This clonotype was counted a few times. This may be a read error, as it is one base from a much larger clone. The genes are TRBV2 and TRBJ1-6; TRBD1 agrees at 8 bases. The CDR3 has 14 residues. Germline values: CDR1 SNHLY, CDR2 FYNNEI. As DNA, the CDR3 is TGTGTCAGCAGAGCGGACAGGGTGAATTCACCCCTCCACTTT. This codes for CVSRADRVNSPLHF.

The V and J genes are TRBV7-2 and TRBJ1-2; D is undetermined. Per germline, CDR1 SGHTA and CDR2 FQGNSA. V gave up 0 bases and J gave up 2 bases, with 10 bases separating them. The CDR3 totals 15 residues. This CDR3 reads CASSLAVPGNYGYTF. The CDR3 region has the DNA TGTGCCAGCAGCTTAGCGGTGCCCGGAAACTATGGCTACACCTTC.

This chain uses TRBV11-2 with TRBJ1-2, with no clear D. The CDR3 runs to 14 residues. Per the germline V gene, CDR1 is SGHAT and CDR2 is FQNNGV. V was cut by 1 base and J by 4 bases, with 10 bases left in between. The CDR3 loop reads CASSLAPTVYGYTF. CDR3 bases: TGTGCCAGCAGCTTAGCCCCGACGGTCTATGGCTACACCTTC. The full variable domain, its missing parts supplied by reference TRBV11-2 and TRBJ1-2, is EAGVAQSPRYKIIEKRQSVAFWCNPISGHATLYWYQQILGQGPKLLIQFQNNGVVDDSQLPKDRFSAERLKGVDSTLKIQPAKLEDSAVYLCASSLAPTVYGYTFGSGTRLTVV.